This T cell receptor (beta chain) was sequenced in a study of blood T cell repertoires in COVID-19. Per germline, CDR1 LNHDA and CDR2 SQIVND (reference sequence). Unmatched junction bases numbered 11, after V lost 4 bases and J lost 1 base. The CDR3 length is 18 residues. The authors' processing: How many nucleated cells were present was estimated from reference gene primer amplification. Assay used: immunoSEQ multiplex PCR; TCRdb lists only in-frame clones, some missing. V and J calls plus clone size are reproduced from that table; the DNA served to infer D and trimming. The table lists around 12,000 clones, roughly 80% of them singletons. This clone was seen more than once but under ten times.

V is TRBV19 and J is TRBJ1-2, with TRBD1 matching 11 bases. Sequencing input: peripheral blood. The receptor was derived from a woman older than 75 with acute or convalescent COVID-19. CDR3 nucleotides: TGTGCCAGTAGTAGGTTAGGACAGGGGGCTCAAAATAACTATGGCTACACCTTC. Its translation is CASSRLGQGAQNNYGYTF.